The 8 T cell receptor beta chains reported below all come from one sample, sequenced in a study of tumor-infiltrating T cells and Merkel cell polyomavirus. Study as a whole: CD8+ T cells recognized the Merkel cell polyomavirus KLL epitope.

Every patient's tumor was robustly positive for Merkel cell polyomavirus Large T antigen on immunohistochemistry. The data were produced by immunoSEQ multiplex PCR, yet TCRdb's version contains in-frame clones alone and is incomplete. Among under 30,000 clones listed, around nine tenths were seen once. The sample taken for sequencing was lymph node tissue. The receptors were sampled from a man aged 45-65 years with Merkel cell carcinoma.

This clone was counted a single time. V is TRBV28 and J is TRBJ1-4; D remains unclear. Germline V gene data show CDR1 as MDHEN and CDR2 as SYDVKM. Trimming stripped 5 bases from V and 7 bases from J, with 11 bases between. The CDR3 loop spans 13 amino acids. The CDR3 coding sequence is TGTGCCAGCAGTCCGCTAAGACTTGAAAAACTGTTTTTT. As protein: CASSPLRLEKLFF.

The genes are TRBV6-5 and TRBJ2-7; 7 bases align to TRBD2. The trim removed 6 bases at V and 4 bases at J, leaving 9 bases unmatched. Germline V lookup: CDR1 MNHEY, CDR2 SVGAGI. The CDR3 runs 14 residues. CDR3 in DNA: TGTGCCAGCAGCCCCAGCCTAGCGGTTTACGAGCAGTACTTC. It is translated as CASSPSLAVYEQYF.

This sequence joins TRBV29-1 and TRBJ2-7; D is undetermined. V was clipped by 4 bases and J by 0 bases, with 13 bases between them. The length of the CDR3 is 14 residues. Germline V lookup: CDR1 SQVTM, CDR2 ANQGSEA. In DNA, the CDR3 is TGCAGCGTTGTTCTTCGGTCGAGCTCCTACGAGCAGTACTTC. It encodes CSVVLRSSSYEQYF.

This chain uses TRBV28 with TRBJ2-3, with 8 bases aligning to TRBD2. CDR1 is MDHEN and CDR2 is SYDVKM in the germline V gene. The CDR3 has 16 residues. The V segment lost 7 bases and the J segment 0 bases; nucleotides outside the gene matches: 9. CDR3 amino acids: CASTPDGGGSTDTQYF. The CDR3 nucleotides read TGTGCCAGCACCCCCGACGGGGGGGGTAGCACAGATACGCAGTATTTT.

The chain uses TRBV28 and TRBJ2-1, with TRBD2 as a possible D gene (5 bases). The CDR3 consists of 17 residues. Trimming removed 3 bases from V and 0 bases from J, with 15 bases in between. CDR1 is MDHEN and CDR2 is SYDVKM in the germline V gene. CDR3 bases: TGTGCCAGCAGTTTCGCCCTACTAGGAGGCTCCTACAATGAGCAGTTCTTC. It yields the protein CASSFALLGGSYNEQFF.

This clone was recorded only once. The chain has TRBV11-3 and TRBJ2-1, with 13 bases lining up with TRBD2. The V and J ends lost 5 bases and 10 bases, in that order; junction bases with no gene match: 14. Germline V gives CDR1 SGHNT, CDR2 YENEEA. CDR3 length: 17 residues. The CDR3 sequence is CASSPPRLAGGVREQFF. The CDR3 DNA is TGTGCCAGCAGCCCTCCCCGACTAGCGGGAGGCGTCAGGGAGCAGTTCTTC.

This chain joins TRBV5-1 and TRBJ2-5, with 10 positions matching TRBD1. The CDR3 length is 15 residues. The germline V gene encodes CDR1 SGHRS and CDR2 YFSETQ. V shed 1 base and J 5 bases; nucleotides not matched to a gene: 5. The CDR3 loop is CASSLHGTGEETQYF. DNA of the CDR3: TGCGCCAGCAGCTTGCACGGGACAGGGGAGGAGACCCAGTACTTC.

This chain uses TRBV10-3 with TRBJ1-6; D not certain. From germline, CDR1 is ENHRY and CDR2 SYGVKD. This CDR3 is built from 17 residues. Trimming took 0 bases from V and 0 from J, leaving 9 bases between them. The chain's CDR3 is CAISESRVSSYNSPLHF. CDR3 in DNA: TGTGCCATCAGTGAGTCGAGGGTTAGCTCCTATAATTCACCCCTCCACTTT.